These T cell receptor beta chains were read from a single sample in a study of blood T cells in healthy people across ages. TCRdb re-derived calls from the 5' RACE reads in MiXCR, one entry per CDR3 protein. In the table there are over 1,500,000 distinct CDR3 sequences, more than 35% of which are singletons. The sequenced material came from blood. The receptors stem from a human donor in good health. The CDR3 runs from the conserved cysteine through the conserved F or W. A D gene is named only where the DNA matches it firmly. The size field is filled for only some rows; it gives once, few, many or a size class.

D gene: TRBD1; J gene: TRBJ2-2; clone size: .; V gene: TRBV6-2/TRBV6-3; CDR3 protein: CASSYGWTGSTGELFF; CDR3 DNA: TGTGCCAGCAGTTACGGATGGACAGGGAGTACCGGGGAGCTGTTTTTT
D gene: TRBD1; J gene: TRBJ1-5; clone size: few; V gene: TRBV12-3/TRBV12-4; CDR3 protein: CASRDSGTGGNQPQHF; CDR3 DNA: TGTGCCAGCAGGGACTCCGGGACAGGGGGAAATCAGCCCCAGCATTTT
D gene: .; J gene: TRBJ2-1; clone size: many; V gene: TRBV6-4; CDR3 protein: CASSRGGDYNEQFF; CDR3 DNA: TGTGCCAGCAGTCGAGGGGGGGACTACAATGAGCAGTTCTTC
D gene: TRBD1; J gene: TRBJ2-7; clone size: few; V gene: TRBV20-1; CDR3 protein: CSAGGTGGGYEQYF; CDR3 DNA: TGCAGTGCTGGGGGTACAGGGGGCGGCTACGAGCAGTACTTC
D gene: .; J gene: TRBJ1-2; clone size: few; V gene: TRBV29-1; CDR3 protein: CSASTGPRISGYTF; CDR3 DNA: TGCAGCGCTTCAACCGGGCCTAGAATATCCGGCTACACCTTC
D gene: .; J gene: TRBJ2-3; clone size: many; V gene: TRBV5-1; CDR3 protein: CASRGGRNPTDTQYF; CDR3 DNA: TGCGCCAGCAGAGGAGGGCGAAACCCCACAGATACGCAGTATTTT
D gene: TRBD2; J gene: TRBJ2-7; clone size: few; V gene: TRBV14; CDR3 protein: CASSQGVAGDEQYF; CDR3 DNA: TGTGCCAGCAGCCAAGGCGTAGCGGGGGATGAGCAGTACTTC
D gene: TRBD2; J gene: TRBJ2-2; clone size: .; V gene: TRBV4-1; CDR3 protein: CASSQESQRGSGELFF; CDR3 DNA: TGCGCCAGCAGCCAAGAATCCCAGCGGGGAAGCGGGGAGCTGTTTTTT
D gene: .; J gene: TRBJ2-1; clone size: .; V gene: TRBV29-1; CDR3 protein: CSVAYGGIQFF; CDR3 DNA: TGCAGCGTTGCCTATGGAGGTATCCAGTTCTTC
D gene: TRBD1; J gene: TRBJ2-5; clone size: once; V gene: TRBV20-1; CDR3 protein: CSATTGQYQETQYF; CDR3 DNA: TGCAGTGCTACCACGGGACAGTACCAAGAGACCCAGTACTTC
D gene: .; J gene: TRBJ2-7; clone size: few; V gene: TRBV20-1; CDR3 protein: CSASFVLARSEQYF; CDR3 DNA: TGCAGTGCTAGTTTTGTGTTGGCCCGATCCGAGCAGTACTTC
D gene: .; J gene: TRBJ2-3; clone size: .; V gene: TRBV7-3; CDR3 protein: CANSLVGNADTQYF; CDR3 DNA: TGTGCCAACAGCTTAGTTGGGAATGCAGATACGCAGTATTTT
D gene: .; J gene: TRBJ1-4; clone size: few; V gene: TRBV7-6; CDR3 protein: CASSQSEKLFF; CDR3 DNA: TGTGCCAGCAGTCAGTCCGAAAAACTGTTTTTT
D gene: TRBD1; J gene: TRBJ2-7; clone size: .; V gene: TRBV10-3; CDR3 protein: CAISDRQGATPYEQYF; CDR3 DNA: TGTGCCATCAGTGACAGGCAGGGGGCTACCCCCTACGAGCAGTACTTC
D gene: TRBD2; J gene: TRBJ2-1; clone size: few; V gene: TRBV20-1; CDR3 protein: CSARGISGGHYNEQFF; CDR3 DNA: TGCAGTGCTAGAGGTATTAGCGGGGGCCACTACAATGAGCAGTTCTTC
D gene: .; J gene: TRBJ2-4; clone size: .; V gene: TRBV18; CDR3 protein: CTSSPPTPSVIQYF; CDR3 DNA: TGTACCAGCTCACCACCTACTCCAAGTGTCATTCAGTACTTC
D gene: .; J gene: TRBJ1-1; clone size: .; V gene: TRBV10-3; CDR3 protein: CAISELVGEAFF; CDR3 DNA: TGCGCCATCAGTGAGTTGGTGGGTGAAGCTTTCTTT
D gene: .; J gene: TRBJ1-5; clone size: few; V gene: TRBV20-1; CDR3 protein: CSARDTGAQPQHF; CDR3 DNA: TGCAGTGCTAGAGATACGGGGGCTCAGCCCCAGCATTTT
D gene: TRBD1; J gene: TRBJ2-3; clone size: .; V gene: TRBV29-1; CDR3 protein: CSVRDRVTGTQYF; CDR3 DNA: TGCAGCGTCCGGGACAGGGTCACAGGTACGCAGTATTTT
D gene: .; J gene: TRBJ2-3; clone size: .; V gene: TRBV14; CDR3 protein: CASSYGALVYGTDTQYF; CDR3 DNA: TGTGCCAGCAGCTACGGCGCCTTAGTTTACGGCACAGATACGCAGTATTTT
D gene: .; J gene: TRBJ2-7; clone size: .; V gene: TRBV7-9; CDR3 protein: CASSSLSGWDLGEQYF; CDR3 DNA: TGTGCCAGCAGCTCTTTGTCGGGTTGGGACTTGGGCGAGCAGTACTTC
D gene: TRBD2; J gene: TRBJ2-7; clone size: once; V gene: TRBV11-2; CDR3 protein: CASSLQGLNTYEQYF; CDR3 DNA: TGTGCCAGCAGCTTGCAGGGACTAAATACCTACGAGCAGTACTTC
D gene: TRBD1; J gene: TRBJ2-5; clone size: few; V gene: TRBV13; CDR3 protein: CASSLDRAQTQYF; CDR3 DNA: TGTGCCAGCAGTCTCGACAGGGCTCAGACCCAGTACTTC
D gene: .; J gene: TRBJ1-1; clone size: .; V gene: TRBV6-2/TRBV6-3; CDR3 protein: CASSYSLRQGWTEAFF; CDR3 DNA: TGTGCCAGCAGTTACTCCCTCAGGCAGGGTTGGACTGAAGCTTTCTTT
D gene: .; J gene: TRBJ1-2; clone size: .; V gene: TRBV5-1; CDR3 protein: CASSLRGTAPCYGYTF; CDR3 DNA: TGCGCCAGCAGCTTAAGAGGGACGGCACCTTGTTATGGCTACACCTTC
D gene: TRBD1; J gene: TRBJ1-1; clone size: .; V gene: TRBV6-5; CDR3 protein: CASSRQGAGNTEAFF; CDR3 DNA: TGTGCCAGCAGTCGTCAGGGGGCGGGGAACACTGAAGCTTTCTTT
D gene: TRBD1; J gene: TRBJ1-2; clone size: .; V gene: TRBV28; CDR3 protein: CASTPTGPRGGYTF; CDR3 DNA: TGTGCCAGCACCCCGACAGGGCCTCGTGGGGGCTACACCTTC
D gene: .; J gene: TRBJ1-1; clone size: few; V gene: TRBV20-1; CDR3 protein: CSARDWDAGDATEAFF; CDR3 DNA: TGCAGTGCTAGAGATTGGGACGCAGGGGACGCAACTGAAGCTTTCTTT
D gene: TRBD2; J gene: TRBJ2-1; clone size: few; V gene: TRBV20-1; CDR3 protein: CSARAAGGGNEQFF; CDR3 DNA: TGCAGTGCTAGAGCGGCGGGGGGCGGGAATGAGCAGTTCTTC
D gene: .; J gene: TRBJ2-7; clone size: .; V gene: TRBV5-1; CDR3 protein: CASSQGGAKTYEQYF; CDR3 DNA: TGCGCCAGCAGCCAAGGGGGGGCTAAGACCTACGAGCAGTACTTC
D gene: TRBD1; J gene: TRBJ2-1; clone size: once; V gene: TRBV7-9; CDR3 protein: CASSFAEGTVYNEQFF; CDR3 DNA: TGTGCCAGCAGCTTCGCCGAAGGGACAGTTTACAATGAGCAGTTCTTC
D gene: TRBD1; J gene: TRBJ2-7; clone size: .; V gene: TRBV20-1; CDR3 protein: CSAPGTGAYEQYF; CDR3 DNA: TGCAGTGCCCCTGGGACAGGGGCCTACGAGCAGTACTTC
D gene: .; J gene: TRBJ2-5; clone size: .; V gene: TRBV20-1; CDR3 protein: CSSRQAQETQYF; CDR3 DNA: TGCAGCTCCAGACAGGCCCAAGAGACCCAGTACTTC
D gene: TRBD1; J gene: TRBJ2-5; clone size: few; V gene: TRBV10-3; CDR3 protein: CAISESHRGIQETQYF; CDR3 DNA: TGTGCCATCAGTGAGTCCCACAGGGGGATTCAAGAGACCCAGTACTTC
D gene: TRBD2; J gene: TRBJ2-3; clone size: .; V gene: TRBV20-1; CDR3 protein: CSARDTWGGRTDTQYF; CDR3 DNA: TGCAGTGCTAGAGATACGTGGGGGGGGAGGACAGATACGCAGTATTTT
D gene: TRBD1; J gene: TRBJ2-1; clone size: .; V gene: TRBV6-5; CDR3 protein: CASSYSGTGGFYNEQVF; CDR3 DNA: TGTGCCAGCAGTTACTCGGGCACAGGGGGTTTCTACAATGAGCAGGTCTTC
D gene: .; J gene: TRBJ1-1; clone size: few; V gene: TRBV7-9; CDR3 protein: CASSAPVGTRNTEAFF; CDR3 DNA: TGTGCCAGCAGCGCCCCGGTGGGCACGAGGAACACTGAAGCTTTCTTT
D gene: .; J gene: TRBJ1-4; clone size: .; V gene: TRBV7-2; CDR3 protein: CASSLQGNEEKLFF; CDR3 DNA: TGTGCCAGCAGCTTACAGGGGAACGAGGAAAAACTGTTTTTT
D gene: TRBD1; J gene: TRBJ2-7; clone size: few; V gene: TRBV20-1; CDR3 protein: CSAETRDRGRYEQYF; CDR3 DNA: TGCAGTGCTGAAACCCGGGACAGGGGGAGGTACGAGCAGTACTTC
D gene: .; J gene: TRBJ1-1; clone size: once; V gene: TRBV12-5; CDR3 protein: CASGLERWRDTEAFF; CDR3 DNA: TGTGCTAGTGGTTTGGAACGATGGAGGGACACTGAAGCTTTCTTT
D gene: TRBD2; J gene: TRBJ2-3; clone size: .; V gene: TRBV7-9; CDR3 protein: CASSLDKRGPSTDTQYF; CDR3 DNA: TGTGCCAGCAGCTTAGATAAGCGGGGGCCTAGCACAGATACGCAGTATTTT
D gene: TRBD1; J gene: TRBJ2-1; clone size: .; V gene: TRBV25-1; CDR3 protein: CASSDRGLGADEQFF; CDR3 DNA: TGTGCCAGCAGTGATAGGGGGCTGGGGGCTGATGAGCAGTTCTTC
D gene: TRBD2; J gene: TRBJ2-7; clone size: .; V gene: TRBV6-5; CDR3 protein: CASSSGTSGAYEQYF; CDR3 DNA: TGTGCCAGCAGTTCCGGGACTAGCGGGGCCTACGAGCAGTACTTC
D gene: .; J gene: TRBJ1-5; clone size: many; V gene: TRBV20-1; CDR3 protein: CSASLTDQPQHF; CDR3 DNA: TGCAGTGCTAGTCTGACAGATCAGCCCCAGCATTTT
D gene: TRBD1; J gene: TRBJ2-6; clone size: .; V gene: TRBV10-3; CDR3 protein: CATQGGQGRSGANVLTF; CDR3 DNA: TGTGCCACCCAAGGGGGACAGGGGAGGTCTGGGGCCAACGTCCTGACTTTC
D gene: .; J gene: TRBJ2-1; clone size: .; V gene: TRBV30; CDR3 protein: CAWSVSGYNEQFF; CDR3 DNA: TGTGCCTGGAGTGTATCGGGTTACAATGAGCAGTTCTTC
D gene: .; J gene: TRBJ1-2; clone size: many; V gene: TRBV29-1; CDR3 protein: CSVEEGYTF; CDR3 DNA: TGCAGCGTTGAAGAAGGCTACACCTTC
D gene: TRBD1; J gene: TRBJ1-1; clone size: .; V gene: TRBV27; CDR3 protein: CASSLYGTGMRDTEAFF; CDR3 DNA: TGTGCCAGCAGTTTATATGGGACAGGGATGAGGGACACTGAAGCTTTCTTT
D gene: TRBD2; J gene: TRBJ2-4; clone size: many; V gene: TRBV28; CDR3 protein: CASTHHNMGGGNIQYF; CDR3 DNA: TGTGCCAGCACCCACCACAACATGGGGGGAGGGAACATTCAGTACTTC
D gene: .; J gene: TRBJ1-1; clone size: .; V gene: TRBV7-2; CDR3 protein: CASSLGGGVTEAFF; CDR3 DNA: TGTGCCAGCAGCTTAGGGGGAGGGGTCACTGAAGCTTTCTTT
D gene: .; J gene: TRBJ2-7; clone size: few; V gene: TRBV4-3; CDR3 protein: CVSSQDLGHSYEQYF; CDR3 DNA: TGCGTCAGCAGCCAAGATCTGGGGCACTCCTACGAGCAGTACTTC
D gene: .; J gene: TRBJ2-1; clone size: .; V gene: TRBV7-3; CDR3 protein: CASSQSWRDSSYNEQFF; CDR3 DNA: TGTGCCAGCAGCCAGAGTTGGCGGGACAGCTCCTACAATGAGCAGTTCTTC